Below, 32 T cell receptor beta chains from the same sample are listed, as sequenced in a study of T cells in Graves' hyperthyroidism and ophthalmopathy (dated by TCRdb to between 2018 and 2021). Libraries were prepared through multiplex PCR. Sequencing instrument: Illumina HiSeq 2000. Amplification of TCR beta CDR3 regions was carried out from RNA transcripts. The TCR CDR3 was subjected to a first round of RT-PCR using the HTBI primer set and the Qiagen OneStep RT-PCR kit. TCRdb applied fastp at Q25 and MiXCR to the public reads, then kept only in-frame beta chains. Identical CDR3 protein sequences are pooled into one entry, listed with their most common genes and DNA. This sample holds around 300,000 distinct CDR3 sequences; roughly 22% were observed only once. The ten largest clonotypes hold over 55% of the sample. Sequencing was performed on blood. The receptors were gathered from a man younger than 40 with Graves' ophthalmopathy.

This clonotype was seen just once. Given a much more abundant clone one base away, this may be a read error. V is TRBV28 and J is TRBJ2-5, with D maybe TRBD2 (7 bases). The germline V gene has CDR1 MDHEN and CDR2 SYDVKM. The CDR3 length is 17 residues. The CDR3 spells CASSPPRGGRRQETQHF. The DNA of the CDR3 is TGTGCCAGCAGTCCCCCGAGGGGGGGAAGGCGCCAAGAGACCCAGCACTTC.

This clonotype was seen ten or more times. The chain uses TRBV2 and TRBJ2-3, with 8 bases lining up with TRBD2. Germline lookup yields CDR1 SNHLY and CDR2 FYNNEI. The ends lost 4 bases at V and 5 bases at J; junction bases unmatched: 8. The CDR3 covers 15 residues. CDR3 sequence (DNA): TGTGCCAGCAGTGCTAAAGGACTAGCAGGAGATACGCAGTATTTT. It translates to CASSAKGLAGDTQYF.

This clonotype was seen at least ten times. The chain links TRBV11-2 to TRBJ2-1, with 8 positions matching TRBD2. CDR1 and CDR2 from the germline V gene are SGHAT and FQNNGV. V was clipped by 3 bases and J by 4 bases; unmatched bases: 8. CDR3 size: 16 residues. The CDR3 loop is CASSFTGTRRYNEQFF. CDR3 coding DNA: TGTGCCAGCAGCTTTACCGGGACTAGACGTTACAATGAGCAGTTCTTC. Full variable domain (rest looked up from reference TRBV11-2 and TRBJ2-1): EAGVAQSPRYKIIEKRQSVAFWCNPISGHATLYWYQQILGQGPKLLIQFQNNGVVDDSQLPKDRFSAERLKGVDSTLKIQPAKLEDSAVYLCASSFTGTRRYNEQFFGPGTRLTVL.

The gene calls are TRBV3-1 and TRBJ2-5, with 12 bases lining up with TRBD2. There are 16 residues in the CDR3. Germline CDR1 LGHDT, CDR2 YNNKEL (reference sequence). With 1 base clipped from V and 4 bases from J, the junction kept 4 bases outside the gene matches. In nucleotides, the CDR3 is TGTGCCAGCAGCCAAGGACTAGCGGGAGAGAGAGAGACCCAGTACTTC. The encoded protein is CASSQGLAGERETQYF.

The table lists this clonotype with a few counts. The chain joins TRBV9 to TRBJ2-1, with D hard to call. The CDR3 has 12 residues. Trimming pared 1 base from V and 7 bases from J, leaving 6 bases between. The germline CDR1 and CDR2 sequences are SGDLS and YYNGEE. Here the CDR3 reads CASSVTGNEQFF. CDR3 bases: TGTGCCAGCAGCGTAACTGGGAATGAGCAGTTCTTC.

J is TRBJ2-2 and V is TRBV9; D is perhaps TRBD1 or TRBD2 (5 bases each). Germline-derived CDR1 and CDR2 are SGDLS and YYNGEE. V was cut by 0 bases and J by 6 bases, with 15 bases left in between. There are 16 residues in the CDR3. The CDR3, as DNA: TGTGCCAGCAGCGTAGGGGTGTCAGGGCGGGCCGGGGAGCTGTTTTTT. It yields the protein CASSVGVSGRAGELFF.

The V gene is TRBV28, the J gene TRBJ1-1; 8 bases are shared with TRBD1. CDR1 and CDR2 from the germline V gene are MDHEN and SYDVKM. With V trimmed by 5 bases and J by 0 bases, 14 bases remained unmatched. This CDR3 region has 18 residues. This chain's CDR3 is CASSTPLRQGRLNTEAFF. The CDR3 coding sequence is TGTGCCAGCAGTACCCCCCTGAGACAGGGGCGATTGAACACTGAAGCTTTCTTT.

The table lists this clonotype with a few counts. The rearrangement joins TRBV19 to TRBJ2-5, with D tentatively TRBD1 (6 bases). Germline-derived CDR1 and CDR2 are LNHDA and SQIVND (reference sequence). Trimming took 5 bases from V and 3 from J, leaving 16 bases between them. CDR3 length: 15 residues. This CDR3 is CASSLGRGLKETQYF. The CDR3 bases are TGTGCCAGTAGTTTGGGCAGGGGCCTAAAAGAGACCCAGTACTTC.

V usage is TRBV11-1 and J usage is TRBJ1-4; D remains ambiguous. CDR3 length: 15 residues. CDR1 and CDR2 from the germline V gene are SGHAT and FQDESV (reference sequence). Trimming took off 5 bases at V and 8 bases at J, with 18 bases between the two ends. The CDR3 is CASSPGSMGGEKLFF. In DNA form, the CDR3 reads TGTGCCAGCAGCCCCGGGTCGATGGGAGGAGAAAAACTGTTTTTT.

The CDR3 reads CASSTGFHEQYF. The CDR3 DNA is TGTGCCAGCAGTACAGGATTCCACGAGCAGTACTTC. V is TRBV27 and J is TRBJ2-7; D is perhaps TRBD1 (5 bases). V lost 5 bases and J 5 bases, leaving 10 bases between the germline ends. This CDR3 region has 12 residues. CDR1 is MNHEY, CDR2 SMNVEV, per germline (reference sequence).

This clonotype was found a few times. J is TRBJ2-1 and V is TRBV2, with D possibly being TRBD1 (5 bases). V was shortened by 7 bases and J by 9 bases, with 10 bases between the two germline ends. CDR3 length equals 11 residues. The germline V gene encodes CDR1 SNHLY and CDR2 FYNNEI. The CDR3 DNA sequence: TGTGCCAGCAACCAGGGTGTTGAGCAGTTCTTC. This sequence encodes CASNQGVEQFF.

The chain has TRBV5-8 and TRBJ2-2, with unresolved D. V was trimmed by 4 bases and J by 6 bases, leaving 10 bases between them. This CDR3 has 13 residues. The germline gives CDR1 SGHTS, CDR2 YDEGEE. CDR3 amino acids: CASSHEPAGELFF. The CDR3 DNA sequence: TGTGCCAGCAGCCATGAGCCAGCCGGGGAGCTGTTTTTT. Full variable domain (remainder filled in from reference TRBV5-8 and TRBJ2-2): EAGVTQSPTHLIKTRGQQATLRCSPISGHTSVYWYQQALGLGLQFLLWYDEGEERNRGNFPPRFSGRQFPNYSSELNVNALELEDSALYLCASSHEPAGELFFGEGSRLTVL.

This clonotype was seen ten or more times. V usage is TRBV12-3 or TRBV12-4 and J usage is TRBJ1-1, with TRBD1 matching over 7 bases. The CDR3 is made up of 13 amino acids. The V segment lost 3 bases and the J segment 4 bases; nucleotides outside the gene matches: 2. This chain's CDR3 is CASSLGTATEAFF. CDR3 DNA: TGTGCCAGCAGTTTGGGGACAGCCACTGAAGCTTTCTTT.

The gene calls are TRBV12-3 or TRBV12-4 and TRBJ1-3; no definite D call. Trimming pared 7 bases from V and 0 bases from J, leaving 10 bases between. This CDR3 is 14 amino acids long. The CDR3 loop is CASIPQSSGNTIYF. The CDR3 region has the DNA TGTGCCAGCATTCCGCAGAGCTCTGGAAACACCATATATTTT.

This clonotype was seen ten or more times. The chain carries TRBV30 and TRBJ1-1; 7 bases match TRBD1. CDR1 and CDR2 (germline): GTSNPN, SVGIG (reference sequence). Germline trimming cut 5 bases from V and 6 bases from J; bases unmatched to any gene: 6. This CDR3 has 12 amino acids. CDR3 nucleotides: TGTGCCTGGGACAGGGATCTCGCTGAAGCTTTCTTT. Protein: CAWDRDLAEAFF.

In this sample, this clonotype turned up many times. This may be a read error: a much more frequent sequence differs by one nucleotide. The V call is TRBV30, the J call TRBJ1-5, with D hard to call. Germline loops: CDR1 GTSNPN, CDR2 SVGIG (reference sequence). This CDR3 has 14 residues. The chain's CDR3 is CARRSAGSNQPQHF. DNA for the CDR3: TGTGCCCGGAGAAGTGCGGGTAGCAATCAGCCCCAGCATTTT.

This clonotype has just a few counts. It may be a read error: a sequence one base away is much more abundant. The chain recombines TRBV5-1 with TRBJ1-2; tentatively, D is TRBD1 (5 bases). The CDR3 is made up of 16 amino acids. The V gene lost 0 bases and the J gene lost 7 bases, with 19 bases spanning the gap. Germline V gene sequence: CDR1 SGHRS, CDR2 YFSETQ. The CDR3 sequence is CASSLASEGRLSGYTF. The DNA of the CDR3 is TGCGCCAGCAGCTTGGCCTCGGAGGGGCGTTTGAGTGGCTACACCTTC.

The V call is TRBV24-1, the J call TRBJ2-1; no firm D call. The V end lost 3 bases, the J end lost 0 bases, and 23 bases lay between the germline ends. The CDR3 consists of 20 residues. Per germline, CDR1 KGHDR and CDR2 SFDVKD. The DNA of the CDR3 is TGTGCCACCAGTGATAGCGTAGGAACCCGTCAAGTGCTCTCCTACAATGAGCAGTTCTTC. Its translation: CATSDSVGTRQVLSYNEQFF.

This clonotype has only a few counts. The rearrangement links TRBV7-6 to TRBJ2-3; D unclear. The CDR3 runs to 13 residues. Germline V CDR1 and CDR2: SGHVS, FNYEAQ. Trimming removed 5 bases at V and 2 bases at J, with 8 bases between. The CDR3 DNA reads TGTGCCAGCAGCCGAGCAAACACAGATACGCAGTATTTT. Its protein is CASSRANTDTQYF.

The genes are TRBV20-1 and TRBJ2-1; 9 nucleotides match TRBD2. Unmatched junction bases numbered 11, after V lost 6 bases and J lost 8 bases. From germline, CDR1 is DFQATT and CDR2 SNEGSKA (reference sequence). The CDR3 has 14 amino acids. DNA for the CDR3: TGCAGTGCCAATGAGCGGGAGGTTTTCGATGAGCAGTTCTTC. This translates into CSANEREVFDEQFF.

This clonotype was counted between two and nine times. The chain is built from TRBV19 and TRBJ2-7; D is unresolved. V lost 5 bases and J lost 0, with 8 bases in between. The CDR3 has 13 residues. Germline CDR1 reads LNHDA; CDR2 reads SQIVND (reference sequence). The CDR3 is CASSVGSSYEQYF. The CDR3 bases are TGTGCCAGTAGTGTAGGCAGCTCCTACGAGCAGTACTTC.

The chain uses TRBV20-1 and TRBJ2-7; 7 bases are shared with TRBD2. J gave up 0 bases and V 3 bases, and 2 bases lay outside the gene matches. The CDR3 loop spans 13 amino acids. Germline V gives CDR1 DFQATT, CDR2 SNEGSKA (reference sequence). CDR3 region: CSASGRTSYEQYF. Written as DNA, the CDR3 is TGCAGTGCTAGCGGGAGGACCTCCTACGAGCAGTACTTC.

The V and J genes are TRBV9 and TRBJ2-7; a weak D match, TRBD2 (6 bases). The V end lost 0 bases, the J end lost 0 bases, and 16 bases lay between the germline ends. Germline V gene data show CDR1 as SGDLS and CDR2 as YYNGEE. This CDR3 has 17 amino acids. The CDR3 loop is CASSVGSCGAFSYEQYF. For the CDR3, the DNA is TGTGCCAGCAGCGTAGGGTCTTGCGGGGCCTTCTCCTACGAGCAGTACTTC.

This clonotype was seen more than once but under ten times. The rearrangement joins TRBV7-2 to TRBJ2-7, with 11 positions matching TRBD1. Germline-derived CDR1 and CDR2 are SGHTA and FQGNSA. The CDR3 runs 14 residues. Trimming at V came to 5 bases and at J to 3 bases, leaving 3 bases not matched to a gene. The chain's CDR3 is CASSRTGGGYEQYF. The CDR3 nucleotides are TGTGCCAGCAGCCGGACAGGGGGCGGCTACGAGCAGTACTTC.

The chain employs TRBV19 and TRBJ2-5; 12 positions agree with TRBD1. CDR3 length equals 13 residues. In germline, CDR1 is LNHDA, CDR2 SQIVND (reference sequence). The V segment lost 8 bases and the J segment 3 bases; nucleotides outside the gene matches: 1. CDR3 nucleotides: TGTGCCAGTGGGACAGGGGGCAAAGAGACCCAGTACTTC. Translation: CASGTGGKETQYF.

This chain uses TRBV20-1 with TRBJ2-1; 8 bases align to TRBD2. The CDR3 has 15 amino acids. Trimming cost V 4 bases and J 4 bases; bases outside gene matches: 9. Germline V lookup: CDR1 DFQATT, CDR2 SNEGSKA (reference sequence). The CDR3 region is CSAIPLAVPYNEQFF. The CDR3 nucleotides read TGCAGTGCTATACCACTAGCGGTCCCTTACAATGAGCAGTTCTTC.

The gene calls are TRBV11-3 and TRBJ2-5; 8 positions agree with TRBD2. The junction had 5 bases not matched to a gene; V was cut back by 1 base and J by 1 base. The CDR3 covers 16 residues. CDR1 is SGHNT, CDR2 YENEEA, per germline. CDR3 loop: CASSLGSGTAQETQYF. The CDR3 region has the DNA TGTGCCAGCAGCTTAGGTAGCGGGACTGCCCAAGAGACCCAGTACTTC.

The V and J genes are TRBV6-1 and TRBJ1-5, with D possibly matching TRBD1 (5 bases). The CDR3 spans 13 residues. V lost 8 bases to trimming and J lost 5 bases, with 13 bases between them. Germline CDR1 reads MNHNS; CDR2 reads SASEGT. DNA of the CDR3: TGTGCCAGCGACAGTGTAGTTCATCAGCCCCAGCATTTT. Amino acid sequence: CASDSVVHQPQHF.

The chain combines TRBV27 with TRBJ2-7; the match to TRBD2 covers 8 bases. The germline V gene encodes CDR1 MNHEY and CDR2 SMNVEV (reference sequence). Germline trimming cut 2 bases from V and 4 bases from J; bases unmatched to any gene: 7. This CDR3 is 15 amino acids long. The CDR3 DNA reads TGTGCCAGCAGTTTACGTGGGCTAGCGGGTTACGAGCAGTACTTC. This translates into CASSLRGLAGYEQYF.

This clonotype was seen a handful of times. The CDR3 here is CASSVEAGGGPQHF. The DNA for the CDR3 is TGTGCCAGCAGCGTAGAAGCAGGGGGCGGGCCCCAGCATTTT. The chain employs TRBV9 and TRBJ1-5; TRBD1 aligns across 8 bases. The CDR3 totals 14 residues. CDR1 SGDLS and CDR2 YYNGEE come from the germline V gene. The V and J ends lost 0 bases and 9 bases, in that order; junction bases with no gene match: 5.

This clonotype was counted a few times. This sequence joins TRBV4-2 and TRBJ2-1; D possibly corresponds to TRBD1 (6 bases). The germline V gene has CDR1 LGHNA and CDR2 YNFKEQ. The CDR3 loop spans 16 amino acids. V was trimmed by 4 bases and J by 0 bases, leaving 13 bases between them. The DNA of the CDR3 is TGTGCCAGCAGCCGAGACAGGTCGGGCTCCTACAATGAGCAGTTCTTC. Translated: CASSRDRSGSYNEQFF.

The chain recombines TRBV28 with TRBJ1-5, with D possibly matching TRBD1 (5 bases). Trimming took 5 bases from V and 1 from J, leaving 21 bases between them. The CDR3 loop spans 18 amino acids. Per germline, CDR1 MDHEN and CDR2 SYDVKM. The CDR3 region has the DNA TGTGCCAGCAGTGCCGCGCCCGGGACCCCGGAGAGCAATCAGCCCCAGCATTTT. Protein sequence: CASSAAPGTPESNQPQHF.